This is a list of T cell receptor beta chains from one sample in a study of blood T cell repertoires in COVID-19. Clones were sequenced by immunoSEQ multiplex PCR, and TCRdb holds only the in-frame ones, with some missing. Among approximately 81,000 clones listed, roughly four fifths were seen once. Sequencing used peripheral blood. These receptors were taken from a human donor in a cohort sampled during active COVID-19. Each CDR3 is given with its conserved first and last residue. The order of the fields is J gene, V gene, CDR3 length, clone size, D gene, CDR3 DNA, CDR3 protein. A D gene is named only where the DNA matches it firmly. Not every row has a clone size; where given, it reads once, few, many or a size class.

J gene: TRBJ2-5; V gene: TRBV20-1; CDR3 length: 12; clone size: -; D gene: -; CDR3 DNA: TGCAGTGCTAGTGGTAGCCCGGAGACCCAGTACTTC; CDR3 protein: CSASGSPETQYF
J gene: TRBJ1-1; V gene: TRBV6-5; CDR3 length: 13; clone size: -; D gene: TRBD1; CDR3 DNA: TGTGCCAGCCGGGTAGGGGGCGGGATAGAAGCTTTCTTT; CDR3 protein: CASRVGGGIEAFF
J gene: TRBJ1-4; V gene: TRBV7-3; CDR3 length: 8; clone size: -; D gene: -; CDR3 DNA: TGTGCCAGCAGCTTCGGGTTTTTT; CDR3 protein: CASSFGFF
J gene: TRBJ1-2; V gene: TRBV6-5; CDR3 length: 14; clone size: -; D gene: TRBD1; CDR3 DNA: TGTGCCGGGGGACAGGCAGACAGGGAGAGTGGCTACACCTTC; CDR3 protein: CAGGQADRESGYTF
J gene: TRBJ1-4; V gene: TRBV5-1; CDR3 length: 15; clone size: -; D gene: TRBD1; CDR3 DNA: TGCGCCAGCAGCTTGGCCAGGGGGTGGAATGAAAAACTGTTTTTT; CDR3 protein: CASSLARGWNEKLFF
J gene: TRBJ1-1; V gene: TRBV9; CDR3 length: 14; clone size: once; D gene: -; CDR3 DNA: TGTGCCAGCAGCGTAGAAGGGGCGAACACTGAAGCTTTCTTT; CDR3 protein: CASSVEGANTEAFF
J gene: TRBJ2-6; V gene: TRBV4-2; CDR3 length: 18; clone size: once; D gene: TRBD2; CDR3 DNA: TGTGCCAGCAGCCAAGAAAGCGGGGGCCGGTCTGGGGCCAACGTCCTGACTTTC; CDR3 protein: CASSQESGGRSGANVLTF
J gene: TRBJ1-2; V gene: TRBV10-3; CDR3 length: 13; clone size: -; D gene: TRBD1; CDR3 DNA: TGTGCCATCAGGCCAACAGGGGGCATGGGCTACACCTTC; CDR3 protein: CAIRPTGGMGYTF
J gene: TRBJ2-3; V gene: TRBV15; CDR3 length: 15; clone size: once; D gene: TRBD2; CDR3 DNA: TGTGCCACCAGCAGAGATGGGACTATCCCAGATACGCAGTATTTT; CDR3 protein: CATSRDGTIPDTQYF
J gene: TRBJ1-3; V gene: TRBV11-2; CDR3 length: 17; clone size: once; D gene: TRBD1; CDR3 DNA: TGTGCCAGCAGCGCGACAACTGACAGGGGCTCTGGAAACACCATATATTTT; CDR3 protein: CASSATTDRGSGNTIYF
J gene: TRBJ1-5; V gene: TRBV19; CDR3 length: 14; clone size: -; D gene: -; CDR3 DNA: TGTGCCAGTAGTATCGGGGTTGGCAATCAGCCCCAGCATTTT; CDR3 protein: CASSIGVGNQPQHF
J gene: TRBJ1-5; V gene: TRBV19; CDR3 length: 16; clone size: -; D gene: TRBD1; CDR3 DNA: TGTGCCAGTAGTCTCGATACGGGGACAGGCAATCAGCCCCAGCATTTT; CDR3 protein: CASSLDTGTGNQPQHF
J gene: TRBJ2-7; V gene: TRBV7-3; CDR3 length: 14; clone size: -; D gene: -; CDR3 DNA: TGTGCCAGCAGCTCCGCGCCCGGGAACTACGAGCAGTACTTC; CDR3 protein: CASSSAPGNYEQYF
J gene: TRBJ1-4; V gene: TRBV4-1; CDR3 length: 18; clone size: -; D gene: -; CDR3 DNA: TGCGCCAGCAGCCAAGGGATTTGGGGGAGGTCAACTAATGAAAAACTGTTTTTT; CDR3 protein: CASSQGIWGRSTNEKLFF
J gene: TRBJ1-4; V gene: TRBV18; CDR3 length: 14; clone size: -; D gene: -; CDR3 DNA: TGTGCCAGCTCACCGACAAAAGCAGGTGAAAAACTGTTTTTT; CDR3 protein: CASSPTKAGEKLFF
J gene: TRBJ1-5; V gene: TRBV18; CDR3 length: 15; clone size: -; D gene: TRBD1; CDR3 DNA: TGTGCCAGCTCTCAAAACAGGGGGAACAATCAGCCCCAGCATTTT; CDR3 protein: CASSQNRGNNQPQHF
J gene: TRBJ1-1; V gene: TRBV6-5; CDR3 length: 14; clone size: -; D gene: -; CDR3 DNA: TGTGCCAGCAGAGGCACAGGGTTGGGCACTGAAGCTTTCTTT; CDR3 protein: CASRGTGLGTEAFF
J gene: TRBJ1-1; V gene: TRBV11-1; CDR3 length: 15; clone size: -; D gene: TRBD1; CDR3 DNA: TGTGCCAGCAGCTTCCAACAGGGGGCTTACACTGAAGCTTTCTTT; CDR3 protein: CASSFQQGAYTEAFF
J gene: TRBJ1-2; V gene: TRBV7-8; CDR3 length: 14; clone size: -; D gene: TRBD1; CDR3 DNA: TGTGCCAGCAGCTACGGACAGGGGGCGCACGGCTACACCTTC; CDR3 protein: CASSYGQGAHGYTF
J gene: TRBJ2-7; V gene: TRBV19; CDR3 length: 13; clone size: -; D gene: TRBD1; CDR3 DNA: TGTGCCAGTAGTAAACAGGGGTTAGGCGAGCAGTACTTC; CDR3 protein: CASSKQGLGEQYF
J gene: TRBJ2-1; V gene: TRBV5-1; CDR3 length: 16; clone size: -; D gene: TRBD2; CDR3 DNA: TGCGCCAGCAGCGCCAGGACTAGCGGGGGGGCGAATGAGCAGTTCTTC; CDR3 protein: CASSARTSGGANEQFF
J gene: TRBJ2-7; V gene: TRBV4-1; CDR3 length: 18; clone size: -; D gene: TRBD2; CDR3 DNA: TGCGCCAGCAGCCAATCCCCCGGGACTAGCGGGGGGAACTACGAGCAGTACTTC; CDR3 protein: CASSQSPGTSGGNYEQYF
J gene: TRBJ1-1; V gene: TRBV19; CDR3 length: 16; clone size: -; D gene: -; CDR3 DNA: TGTGCCAGTAGTATTCTATCGGCGGGAGTCAACACTGAAGCTTTCTTT; CDR3 protein: CASSILSAGVNTEAFF
J gene: TRBJ1-1; V gene: TRBV5-4; CDR3 length: 15; clone size: -; D gene: -; CDR3 DNA: TGTGCCAGCAGCTTATTCGACAGGAGAACCACTGAAGCTTTCTTT; CDR3 protein: CASSLFDRRTTEAFF
J gene: TRBJ2-2; V gene: TRBV4-3; CDR3 length: 14; clone size: -; D gene: -; CDR3 DNA: TGCGCCAGCAGCCTCGGGGGGCGAGGCGGGGAGCTGTTTTTT; CDR3 protein: CASSLGGRGGELFF
J gene: TRBJ2-7; V gene: TRBV7-2; CDR3 length: 15; clone size: -; D gene: TRBD1; CDR3 DNA: TGTGCCAGCAGCTTAGCAGGGACAGGGGCCTACGAGCAGTACTTC; CDR3 protein: CASSLAGTGAYEQYF
J gene: TRBJ1-4; V gene: TRBV7-9; CDR3 length: 18; clone size: -; D gene: TRBD1; CDR3 DNA: TGTGCCAGCAGCTTCGCTCCCCCCGGGACAGGGGGCGGTGAAAAACTGTTTTTT; CDR3 protein: CASSFAPPGTGGGEKLFF
J gene: TRBJ1-5; V gene: TRBV6-2/TRBV6-3; CDR3 length: 14; clone size: -; D gene: -; CDR3 DNA: TGTGCCAGCAGTTACTCCGGGAATAGTCAGCCCCAGCATTTT; CDR3 protein: CASSYSGNSQPQHF
J gene: TRBJ1-2; V gene: TRBV15; CDR3 length: 15; clone size: once; D gene: TRBD1; CDR3 DNA: TGTGCCACCAGCCCGCGAAGTCAGGGGGGATATGGCTACACCTTC; CDR3 protein: CATSPRSQGGYGYTF
J gene: TRBJ2-1; V gene: TRBV5-1; CDR3 length: 15; clone size: -; D gene: -; CDR3 DNA: TGCGCCAGCAGCTTGTCGGGGACACCCTTCGATGAGCAGTTCTTC; CDR3 protein: CASSLSGTPFDEQFF
J gene: TRBJ1-3; V gene: TRBV5-8; CDR3 length: 16; clone size: -; D gene: -; CDR3 DNA: TGTGCCAGCAGCTTGAGCGGAACCCGTTTTGGAAACACCATATATTTT; CDR3 protein: CASSLSGTRFGNTIYF
J gene: TRBJ1-3; V gene: TRBV6-5; CDR3 length: 14; clone size: -; D gene: -; CDR3 DNA: TGTGCCAGCAGTTACGGGGGGACTGGAAACACCATATATTTT; CDR3 protein: CASSYGGTGNTIYF
J gene: TRBJ1-1; V gene: TRBV18; CDR3 length: 14; clone size: -; D gene: -; CDR3 DNA: TGTGCCAGCTCACCCGAACTGATGAACACTGAAGCTTTCTTT; CDR3 protein: CASSPELMNTEAFF
J gene: TRBJ2-2; V gene: TRBV10-3; CDR3 length: 13; clone size: -; D gene: -; CDR3 DNA: TGTGCCATCAGTGACGGGGTTGCCGGGGAGCTGTTTTTT; CDR3 protein: CAISDGVAGELFF